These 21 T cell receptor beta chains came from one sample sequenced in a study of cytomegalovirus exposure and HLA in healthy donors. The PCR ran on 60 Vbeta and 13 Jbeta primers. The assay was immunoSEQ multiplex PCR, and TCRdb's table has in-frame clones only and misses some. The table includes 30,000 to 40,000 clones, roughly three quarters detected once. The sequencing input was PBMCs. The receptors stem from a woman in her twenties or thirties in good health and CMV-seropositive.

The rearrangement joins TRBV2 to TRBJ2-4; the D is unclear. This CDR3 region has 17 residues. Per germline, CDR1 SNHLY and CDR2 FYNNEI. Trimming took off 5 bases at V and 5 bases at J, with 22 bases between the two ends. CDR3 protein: CASSQIPPKLFQNIQYF. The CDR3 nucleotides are TGTGCCAGCAGTCAAATACCACCCAAGCTATTTCAAAACATTCAGTACTTC.

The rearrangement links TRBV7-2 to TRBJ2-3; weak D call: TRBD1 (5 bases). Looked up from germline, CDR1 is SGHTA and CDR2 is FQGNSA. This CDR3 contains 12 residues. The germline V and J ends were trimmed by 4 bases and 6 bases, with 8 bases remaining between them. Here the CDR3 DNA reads TGTGCCAGCAGCTCGCAGGGCGATACGCAGTATTTT. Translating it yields CASSSQGDTQYF.

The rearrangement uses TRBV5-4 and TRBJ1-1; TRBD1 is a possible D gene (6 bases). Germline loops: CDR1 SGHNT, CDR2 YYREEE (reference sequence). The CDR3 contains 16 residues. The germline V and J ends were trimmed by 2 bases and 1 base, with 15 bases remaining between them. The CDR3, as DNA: TGTGCCAGCAGCTTCGGGGGGGGCTCGCGGAACACTGAAGCTTTCTTT. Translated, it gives CASSFGGGSRNTEAFF. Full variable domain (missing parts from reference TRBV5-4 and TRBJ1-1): ETGVTQSPTHLIKTRGQQVTLRCSSQSGHNTVSWYQQALGQGPQFIFQYYREEENGRGNFPPRFSGLQFPNYSSELNVNALELDDSALYLCASSFGGGSRNTEAFFGQGTRLTVV.

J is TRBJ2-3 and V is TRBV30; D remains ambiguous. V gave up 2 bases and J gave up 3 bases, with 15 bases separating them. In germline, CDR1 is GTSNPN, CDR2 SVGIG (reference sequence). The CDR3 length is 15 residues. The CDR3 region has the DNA TGTGCCTGGAGTCTCGTTGGAGTTACTACAGATACGCAGTATTTT. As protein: CAWSLVGVTTDTQYF.

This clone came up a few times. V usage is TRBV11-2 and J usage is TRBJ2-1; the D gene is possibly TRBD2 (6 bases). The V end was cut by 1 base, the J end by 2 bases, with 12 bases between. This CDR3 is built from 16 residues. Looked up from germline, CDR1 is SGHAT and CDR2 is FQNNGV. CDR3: CASSLVPGTAYNEQFF. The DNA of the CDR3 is TGTGCCAGCAGCTTAGTCCCCGGGACTGCCTACAATGAGCAGTTCTTC.

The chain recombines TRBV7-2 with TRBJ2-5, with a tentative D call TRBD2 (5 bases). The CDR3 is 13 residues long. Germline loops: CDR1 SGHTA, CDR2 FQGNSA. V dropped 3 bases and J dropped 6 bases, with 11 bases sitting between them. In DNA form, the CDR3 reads TGTGCCAGCAGCTTTCGAGGGTCCCAGACCCAGTACTTC. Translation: CASSFRGSQTQYF.

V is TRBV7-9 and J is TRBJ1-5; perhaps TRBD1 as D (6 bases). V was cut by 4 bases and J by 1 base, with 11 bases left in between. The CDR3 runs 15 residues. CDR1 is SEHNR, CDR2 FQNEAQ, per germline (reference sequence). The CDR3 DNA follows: TGTGCCAGCAGCTCGGACAGAATGAGCAATCAGCCCCAGCATTTT. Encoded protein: CASSSDRMSNQPQHF. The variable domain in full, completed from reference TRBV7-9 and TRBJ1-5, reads DTGVSQNPRHKITKRGQNVTFRCDPISEHNRLYWYRQTLGQGPEFLTYFQNEAQLEKSRLLSDRFSAERPKGSFSTLEIQRTEQGDSAMYLCASSSDRMSNQPQHFGDGTRLSIL.

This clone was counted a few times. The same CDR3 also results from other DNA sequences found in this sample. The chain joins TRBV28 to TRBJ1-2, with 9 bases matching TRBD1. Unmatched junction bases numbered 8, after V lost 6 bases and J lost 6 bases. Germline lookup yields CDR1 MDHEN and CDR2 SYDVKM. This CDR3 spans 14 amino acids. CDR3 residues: CASSRGQGRDGYTF. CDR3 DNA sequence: TGTGCCAGCAGCCGAGGACAGGGGAGGGATGGCTACACCTTC.

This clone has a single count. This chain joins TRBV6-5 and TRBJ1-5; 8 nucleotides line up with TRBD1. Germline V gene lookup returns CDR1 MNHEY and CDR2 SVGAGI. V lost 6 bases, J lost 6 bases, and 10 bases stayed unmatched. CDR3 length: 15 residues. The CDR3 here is CASSDSGGAGQPQHF. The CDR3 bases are TGTGCCAGCAGCGACTCAGGGGGCGCGGGTCAGCCCCAGCATTTT.

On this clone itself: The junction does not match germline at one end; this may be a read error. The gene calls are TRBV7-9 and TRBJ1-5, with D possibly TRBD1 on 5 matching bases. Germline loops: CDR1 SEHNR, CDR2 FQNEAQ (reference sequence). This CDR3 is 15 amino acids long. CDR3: CSSSSGGGFNQPQHF. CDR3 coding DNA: TGTTCCAGCAGCTCGGGGGGGGGATTCAATCAGCCCCAGCATTTT.

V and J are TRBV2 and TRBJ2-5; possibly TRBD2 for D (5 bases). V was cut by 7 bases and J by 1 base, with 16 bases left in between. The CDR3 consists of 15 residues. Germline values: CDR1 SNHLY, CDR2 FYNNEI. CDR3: CASTREGSFQETQYF. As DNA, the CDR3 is TGTGCCAGCACCCGAGAGGGTTCGTTCCAAGAGACCCAGTACTTC.

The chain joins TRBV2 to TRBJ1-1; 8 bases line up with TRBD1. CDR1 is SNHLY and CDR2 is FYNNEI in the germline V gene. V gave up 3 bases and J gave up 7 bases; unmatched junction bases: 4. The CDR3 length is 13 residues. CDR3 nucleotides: TGTGCCAGCAGTGAGTGGGGGACAGGTGAAGCTTTCTTT. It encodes CASSEWGTGEAFF.

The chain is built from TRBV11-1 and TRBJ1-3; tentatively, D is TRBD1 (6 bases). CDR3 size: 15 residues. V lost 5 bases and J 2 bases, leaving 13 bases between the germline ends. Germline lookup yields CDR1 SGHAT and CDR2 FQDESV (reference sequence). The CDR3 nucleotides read TGTGCCAGCAGCCGATCGGACAGCGCTGGAAACACCATATATTTT. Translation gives CASSRSDSAGNTIYF.

The CDR3 sequence is CASSVTGGAHGAFF. CDR3 sequence (DNA): TGTGCCAGCAGTGTGACAGGGGGCGCCCACGGAGCTTTCTTT. The genes are TRBV2 and TRBJ1-1, with 10 bases that match TRBD1. The CDR3 sequence is 14 residues long. CDR1 SNHLY and CDR2 FYNNEI come from the germline V gene. With 4 bases clipped from V and 10 bases from J, the junction kept 9 bases outside the gene matches.

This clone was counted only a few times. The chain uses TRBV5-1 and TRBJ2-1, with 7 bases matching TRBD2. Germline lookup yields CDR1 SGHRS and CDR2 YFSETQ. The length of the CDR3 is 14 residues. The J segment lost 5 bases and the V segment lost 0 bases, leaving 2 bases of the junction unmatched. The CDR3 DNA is TGCGCCAGCAGCTTGGGGCTAGCGGACAATGAGCAGTTCTTC. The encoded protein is CASSLGLADNEQFF.

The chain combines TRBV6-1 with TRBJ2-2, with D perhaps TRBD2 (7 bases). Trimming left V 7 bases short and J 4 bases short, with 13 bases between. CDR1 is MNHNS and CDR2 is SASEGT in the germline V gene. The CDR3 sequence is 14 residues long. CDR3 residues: CASTLGGLTGELFF. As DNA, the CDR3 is TGTGCCAGCACCCTGGGGGGGCTCACCGGGGAGCTGTTTTTT.

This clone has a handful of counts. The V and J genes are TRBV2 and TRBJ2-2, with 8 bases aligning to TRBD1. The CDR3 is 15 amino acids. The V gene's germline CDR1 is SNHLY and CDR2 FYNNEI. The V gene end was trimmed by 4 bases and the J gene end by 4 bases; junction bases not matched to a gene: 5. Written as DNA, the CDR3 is TGTGCCAGCAGTGCTGACAGGGGAGTCACCGGGGAGCTGTTTTTT. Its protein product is CASSADRGVTGELFF.

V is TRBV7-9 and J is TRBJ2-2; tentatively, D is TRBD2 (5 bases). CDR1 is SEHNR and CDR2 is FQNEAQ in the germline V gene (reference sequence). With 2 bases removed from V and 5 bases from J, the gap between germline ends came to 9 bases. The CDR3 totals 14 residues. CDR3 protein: CASSLNTGTGELFF. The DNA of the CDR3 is TGTGCCAGCAGCTTAAATACGGGGACCGGGGAGCTGTTTTTT.

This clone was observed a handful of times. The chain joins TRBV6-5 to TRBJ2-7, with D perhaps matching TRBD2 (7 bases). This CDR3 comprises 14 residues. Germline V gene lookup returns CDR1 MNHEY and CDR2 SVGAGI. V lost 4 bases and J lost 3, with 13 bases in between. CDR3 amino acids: CASSFGGAGYEQYF. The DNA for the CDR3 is TGTGCCAGCAGTTTTGGGGGGGCGGGCTACGAGCAGTACTTC.

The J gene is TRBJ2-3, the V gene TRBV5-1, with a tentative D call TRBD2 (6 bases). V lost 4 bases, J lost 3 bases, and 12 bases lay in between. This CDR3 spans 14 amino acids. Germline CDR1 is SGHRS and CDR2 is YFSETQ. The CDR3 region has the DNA TGCGCCAGCAGCCCGGGAGTAGTAACAGATACGCAGTATTTT. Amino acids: CASSPGVVTDTQYF.

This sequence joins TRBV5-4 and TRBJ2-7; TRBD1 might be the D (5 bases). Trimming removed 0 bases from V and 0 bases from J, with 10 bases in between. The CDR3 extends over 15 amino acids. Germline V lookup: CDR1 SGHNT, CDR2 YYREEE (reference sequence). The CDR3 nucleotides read TGTGCCAGCAGCTTGGAGAAGGGGCTCTCCTACGAGCAGTACTTC. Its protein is CASSLEKGLSYEQYF.